This T cell receptor beta chain was captured by sequencing in a study of shared clonotypes between healthy human individuals. Data came from immunoSEQ multiplex PCR; TCRdb stores just in-frame clones and leaves some out. The sample lists around 700,000 clones; around 72% were seen once. Per the germline V gene, CDR1 is SGHRS and CDR2 is YFSETQ. The CDR3 has 13 amino acids. V was pared by 4 bases and J by 8 bases, with 4 bases of the junction left unmatched. Sequencing used memory CD4+ T cells sorted from blood. Documented subset: CD45RA-negative fraction. The chain couples TRBV5-1 to TRBJ2-1; 9 bases match TRBD1. The sequence was collected from a woman under 40 in good health. CDR3 protein: CASSRTGVYEQFF. DNA for the CDR3: TGCGCCAGCAGCAGGACAGGGGTCTATGAGCAGTTCTTC.